Below, 15 T cell receptor beta chains from the same sample are listed, as sequenced in a study of T cells in localized non-small cell lung cancer. The repertoire was sequenced with immunoSEQ multiplex PCR; TCRdb's copy has only in-frame clones and lacks some. Of around 19,000 clones listed, more than 75% are singletons. The sequencing here drew on PBMCs, taken before any cancer treatment. The receptors were gathered from a man between 40 and 75 years old with stage II squamous cell lung carcinoma.

The gene calls are TRBV5-4 and TRBJ2-1; TRBD2 agrees at 10 bases. Germline CDR1 SGHNT, CDR2 YYREEE (reference sequence). The V segment lost 2 bases and the J segment 10 bases; nucleotides outside the gene matches: 0. This CDR3 spans 12 amino acids. The CDR3 is CASSFSGGEQFF. In DNA form, the CDR3 reads TGTGCCAGCAGCTTTAGCGGGGGGGAGCAGTTCTTC.

This sequence joins TRBV6-5 and TRBJ2-5, with 12 bases identical to TRBD2. V dropped 4 bases and J dropped 4; count of bases not matched to a gene: 4. The germline V gene has CDR1 MNHEY and CDR2 SVGAGI. The CDR3 has 15 amino acids. For the CDR3, the DNA is TGTGCCAGCAGTTCGCAGACTAGCGGGAGAGAGACCCAGTACTTC. As protein: CASSSQTSGRETQYF.

The chain links TRBV4-3 to TRBJ2-6, with no clear D. V was trimmed by 1 base and J by 4 bases, leaving 11 bases between them. This CDR3 comprises 16 residues. Per germline, CDR1 LGHNA and CDR2 YSLEER. The CDR3 DNA reads as TGCGCCAGCAGCCAAGGTTTCCGTACCGGGGCCAACGTCCTGACTTTC. Translated: CASSQGFRTGANVLTF.

The rearrangement uses TRBV28 and TRBJ2-2; the D is unclear. The CDR3 sequence is 14 residues long. V was cut by 6 bases and J by 6 bases, with 14 bases left in between. CDR1 and CDR2 from the germline V gene are MDHEN and SYDVKM. In DNA form, the CDR3 reads TGTGCCAGCAGACAGACCAGTGCGTCCGGGGAGCTGTTTTTT. Amino acid sequence: CASRQTSASGELFF.

The V and J genes are TRBV18 and TRBJ1-1; tentative D call: TRBD1 (5 bases). This CDR3 comprises 15 residues. Deletions cut 5 bases from V and 1 base from J, with 14 bases between. Looked up from germline, CDR1 is KGHSH and CDR2 is LQKENI. This CDR3 is CASSTPGDPNTEAFF. Here the CDR3 DNA reads TGTGCCAGCTCAACCCCCGGGGACCCGAACACTGAAGCTTTCTTT.

The V gene is TRBV11-1, the J gene TRBJ1-2, with 12 bases matching TRBD1. From germline, CDR1 is SGHAT and CDR2 FQDESV (reference sequence). The CDR3 covers 16 residues. J lost 6 bases, V lost 3 bases, and 8 bases had no gene match. CDR3: CASSFPGTGGANGYTF. As DNA, the CDR3 is TGTGCCAGCAGCTTTCCCGGGACAGGGGGCGCAAATGGCTACACCTTC.

The rearrangement joins TRBV6-6 to TRBJ1-1; D is undetermined. The CDR3 totals 12 residues. Germline assignment: CDR1 MNHNY and CDR2 SVGAGI (reference sequence). V dropped 0 bases and J dropped 8 bases, with 7 bases sitting between them. The CDR3: CASSYSGSEAFF. The DNA for the CDR3 is TGTGCCAGCAGTTACTCGGGGAGCGAAGCTTTCTTT.

The chain uses TRBV5-1 and TRBJ1-1, with D possibly TRBD1 on 6 matching bases. The CDR3 runs to 12 residues. V lost 4 bases and J 7 bases, leaving 11 bases between the germline ends. The germline gives CDR1 SGHRS, CDR2 YFSETQ. CDR3 in amino acids: CASSVAGVEAFF. CDR3 DNA: TGCGCCAGCAGCGTAGCAGGGGTTGAAGCTTTCTTT.

This sequence joins TRBV30 and TRBJ1-1; D possibly corresponds to TRBD1 (6 bases). Germline CDR1 and CDR2: GTSNPN and SVGIG (reference sequence). V was clipped by 7 bases and J by 5 bases, with 11 bases between them. The length of the CDR3 is 11 residues. The chain's CDR3 is CASTGYTEAFF. The CDR3 region has the DNA TGTGCCTCTACAGGGTATACTGAAGCTTTCTTT.

This rearrangement joins TRBV11-1 to TRBJ2-5; D gene unclear. The CDR3 length is 14 residues. The V end lost 5 bases, the J end lost 1 base, and 11 bases lay between the germline ends. Germline V gives CDR1 SGHAT, CDR2 FQDESV (reference sequence). CDR3 loop: CASSLSLLQETQYF. The CDR3 bases are TGTGCCAGCAGCCTAAGCCTGCTCCAAGAGACCCAGTACTTC.

The V call is TRBV7-9, the J call TRBJ1-1, with D unresolved. V was clipped by 1 base and J by 4 bases, with 4 bases between them. From germline, CDR1 is SEHNR and CDR2 FQNEAQ (reference sequence). CDR3 length equals 12 residues. CDR3 protein: CASSLESTEAFF. The CDR3 nucleotides are TGTGCCAGCAGCTTAGAGAGCACTGAAGCTTTCTTT.

By proportion, this clone is large. The chain uses TRBV30 and TRBJ1-1; perhaps TRBD1 as D (6 bases). Deletions cut 5 bases from V and 5 bases from J, with 9 bases between. The germline V gene has CDR1 GTSNPN and CDR2 SVGIG (reference sequence). This CDR3 comprises 11 residues. The CDR3 nucleotides read TGTGCCTGGCGCAGGGGAACTGAAGCTTTCTTT. Translating it yields CAWRRGTEAFF.

The genes are TRBV11-2 and TRBJ2-5; 7 nucleotides align to TRBD1. Germline values: CDR1 SGHAT, CDR2 FQNNGV. The J segment lost 1 base and the V segment lost 5 bases, leaving 7 bases of the junction unmatched. The CDR3 consists of 15 residues. The CDR3 bases are TGTGCCAGCAGCCGGGGACAGACTTCCCAAGAGACCCAGTACTTC. Protein: CASSRGQTSQETQYF.

The chain uses TRBV5-4 and TRBJ2-7; D not certain. Trimming took 7 bases from V and 7 from J, leaving 18 bases between them. Germline CDR1 reads SGHNT; CDR2 reads YYREEE (reference sequence). The CDR3 length is 13 residues. The CDR3 sequence: CASSSDPPGEQYF. The DNA of the CDR3 is TGTGCCAGCTCCTCGGACCCACCTGGTGAGCAGTACTTC.

The chain uses TRBV5-4 and TRBJ1-5; weak D call: TRBD1 (5 bases). This CDR3 has 15 amino acids. V was cut by 0 bases and J by 1 base, with 8 bases left in between. Germline V gene lookup returns CDR1 SGHNT and CDR2 YYREEE (reference sequence). The DNA of the CDR3 is TGTGCCAGCAGCTTGGGGGGCGTCAGCAATCAGCCCCAGCATTTT. It specifies CASSLGGVSNQPQHF. Supplemented by reference TRBV5-4 and TRBJ1-5, the full variable domain reads ETGVTQSPTHLIKTRGQQVTLRCSSQSGHNTVSWYQQALGQGPQFIFQYYREEENGRGNFPPRFSGLQFPNYSSELNVNALELDDSALYLCASSLGGVSNQPQHFGDGTRLSIL.